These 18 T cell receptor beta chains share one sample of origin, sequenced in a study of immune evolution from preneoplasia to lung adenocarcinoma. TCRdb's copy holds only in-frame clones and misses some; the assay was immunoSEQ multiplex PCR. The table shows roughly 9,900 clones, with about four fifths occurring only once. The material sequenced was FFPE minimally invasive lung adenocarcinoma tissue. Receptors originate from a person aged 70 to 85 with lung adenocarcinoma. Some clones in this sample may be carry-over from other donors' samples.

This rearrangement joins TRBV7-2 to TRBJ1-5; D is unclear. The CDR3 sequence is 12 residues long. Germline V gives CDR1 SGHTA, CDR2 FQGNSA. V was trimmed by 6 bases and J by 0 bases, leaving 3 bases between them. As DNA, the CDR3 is TGTGCCAGCAGTTATAGCAATCAGCCCCAGCATTTT. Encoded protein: CASSYSNQPQHF.

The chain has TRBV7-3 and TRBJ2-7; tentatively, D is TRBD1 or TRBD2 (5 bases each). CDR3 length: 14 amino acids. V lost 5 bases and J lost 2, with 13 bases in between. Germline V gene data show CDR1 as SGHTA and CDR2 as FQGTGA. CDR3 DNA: TGTGCCAGCAGCCTTGGGGGTTTCGCCTACGAGCAGTACTTC. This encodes CASSLGGFAYEQYF.

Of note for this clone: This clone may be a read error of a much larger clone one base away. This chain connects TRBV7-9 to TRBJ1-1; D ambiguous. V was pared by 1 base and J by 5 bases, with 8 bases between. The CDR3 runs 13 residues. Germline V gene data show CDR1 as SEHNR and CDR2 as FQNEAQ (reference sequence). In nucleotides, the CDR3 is TGTGCCAGCAGCTTAGGGTGGGGAACTGAAGCTTTCTTT. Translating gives CASSLGWGTEAFF.

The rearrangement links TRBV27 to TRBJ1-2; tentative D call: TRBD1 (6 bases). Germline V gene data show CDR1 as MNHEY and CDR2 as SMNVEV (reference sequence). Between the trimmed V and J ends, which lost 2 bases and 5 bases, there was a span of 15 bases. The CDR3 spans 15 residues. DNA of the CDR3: TGTGCCAGCAGTTTAACCCCCCGGGGGCGGTATGGCTACACCTTC. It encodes CASSLTPRGRYGYTF.

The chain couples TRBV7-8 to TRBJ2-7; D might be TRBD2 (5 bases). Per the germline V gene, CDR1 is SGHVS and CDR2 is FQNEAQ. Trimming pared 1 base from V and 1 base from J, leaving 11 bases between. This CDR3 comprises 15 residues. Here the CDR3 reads CASSLGLARSYEQYF. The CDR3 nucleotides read TGTGCCAGCAGCTTAGGCCTAGCTCGATCCTACGAGCAGTACTTC.

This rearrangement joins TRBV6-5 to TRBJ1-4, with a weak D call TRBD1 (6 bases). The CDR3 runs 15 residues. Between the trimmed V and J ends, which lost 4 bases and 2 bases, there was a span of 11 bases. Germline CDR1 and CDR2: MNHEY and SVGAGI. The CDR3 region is CASSLGGATNEKLFF. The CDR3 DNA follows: TGTGCCAGCAGTTTAGGGGGAGCGACTAATGAAAAACTGTTTTTT.

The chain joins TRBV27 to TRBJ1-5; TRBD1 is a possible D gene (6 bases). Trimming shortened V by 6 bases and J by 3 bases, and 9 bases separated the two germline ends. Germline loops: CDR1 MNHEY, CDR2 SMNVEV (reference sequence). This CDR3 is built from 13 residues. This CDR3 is CASRQGDNQPQHF. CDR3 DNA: TGTGCCAGCAGACAGGGAGACAATCAGCCCCAGCATTTT.

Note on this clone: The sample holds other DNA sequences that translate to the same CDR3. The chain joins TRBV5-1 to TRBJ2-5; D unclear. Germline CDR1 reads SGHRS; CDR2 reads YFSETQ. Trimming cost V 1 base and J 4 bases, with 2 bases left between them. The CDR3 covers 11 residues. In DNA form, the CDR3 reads TGCGCCAGCAGCTTGAGAGAGACCCAGTACTTC. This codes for CASSLRETQYF. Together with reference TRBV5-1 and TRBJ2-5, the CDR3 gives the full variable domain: KAGVTQTPRYLIKTRGQQVTLSCSPISGHRSVSWYQQTPGQGLQFLFEYFSETQRNKGNFPGRFSGRQFSNSRSEMNVSTLELGDSALYLCASSLRETQYFGPGTRLLVL.

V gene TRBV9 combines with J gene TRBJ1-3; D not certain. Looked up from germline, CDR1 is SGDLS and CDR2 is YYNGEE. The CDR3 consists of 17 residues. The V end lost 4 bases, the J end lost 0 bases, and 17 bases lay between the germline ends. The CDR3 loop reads CASSNGPRIVSGNTIYF. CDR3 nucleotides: TGTGCCAGCAGCAACGGACCCAGGATCGTCTCTGGAAACACCATATATTTT.

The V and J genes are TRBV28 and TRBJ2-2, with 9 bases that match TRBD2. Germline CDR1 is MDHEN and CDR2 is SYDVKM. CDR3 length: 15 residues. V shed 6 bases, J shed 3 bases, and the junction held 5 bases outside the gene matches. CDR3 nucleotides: TGTGCCAGCAGGTTAGCGGGAGTCGACACCGGGGAGCTGTTTTTT. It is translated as CASRLAGVDTGELFF.

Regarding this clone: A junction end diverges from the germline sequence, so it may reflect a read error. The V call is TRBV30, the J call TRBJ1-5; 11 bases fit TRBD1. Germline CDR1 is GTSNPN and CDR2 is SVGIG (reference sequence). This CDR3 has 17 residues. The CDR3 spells CARSKGTGGYSNQPQHF. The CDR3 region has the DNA TGTGCCCGGAGTAAGGGGACAGGGGGTTATAGCAATCAGCCCCAGCATTTT.

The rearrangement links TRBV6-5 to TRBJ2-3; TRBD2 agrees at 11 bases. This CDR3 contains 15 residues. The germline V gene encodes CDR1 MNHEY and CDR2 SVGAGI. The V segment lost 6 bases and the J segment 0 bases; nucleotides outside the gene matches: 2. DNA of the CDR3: TGTGCCAGCAGGAGACTAGCGGGAAGCACAGATACGCAGTATTTT. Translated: CASRRLAGSTDTQYF.

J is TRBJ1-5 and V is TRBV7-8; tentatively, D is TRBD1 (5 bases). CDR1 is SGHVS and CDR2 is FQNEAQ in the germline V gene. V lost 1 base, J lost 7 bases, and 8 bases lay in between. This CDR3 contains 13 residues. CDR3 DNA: TGTGCCAGCAGCTTAGGGGGCTGGCAGCCCCAGCATTTT. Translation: CASSLGGWQPQHF.

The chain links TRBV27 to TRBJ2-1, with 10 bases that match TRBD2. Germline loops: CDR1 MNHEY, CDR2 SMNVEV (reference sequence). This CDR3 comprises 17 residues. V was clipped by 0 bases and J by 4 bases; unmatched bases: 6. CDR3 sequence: CASSLSVAGGRYNEQFF. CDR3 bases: TGTGCCAGCAGTTTATCAGTAGCGGGAGGTCGTTACAATGAGCAGTTCTTC.

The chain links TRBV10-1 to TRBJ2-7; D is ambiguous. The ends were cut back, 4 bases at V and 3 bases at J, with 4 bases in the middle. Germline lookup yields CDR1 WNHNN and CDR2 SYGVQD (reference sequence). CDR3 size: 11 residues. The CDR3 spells CASSAGYEQYF. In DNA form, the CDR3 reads TGCGCCAGCAGTGCGGGCTACGAGCAGTACTTC.

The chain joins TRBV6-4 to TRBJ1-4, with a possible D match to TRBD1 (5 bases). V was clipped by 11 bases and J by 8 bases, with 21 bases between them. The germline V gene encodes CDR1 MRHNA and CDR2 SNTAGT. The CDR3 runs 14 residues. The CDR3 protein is CASLGTVTEEKLFF. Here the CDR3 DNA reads TGTGCCTCCTTGGGGACCGTAACGGAGGAAAAACTGTTTTTT.

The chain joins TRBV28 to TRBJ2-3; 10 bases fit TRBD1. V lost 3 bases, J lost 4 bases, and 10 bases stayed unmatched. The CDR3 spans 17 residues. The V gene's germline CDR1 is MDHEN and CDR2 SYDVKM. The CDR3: CASSLGIRDRGADTQYF. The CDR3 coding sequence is TGTGCCAGCAGTTTGGGGATACGGGACAGGGGAGCAGATACGCAGTATTTT. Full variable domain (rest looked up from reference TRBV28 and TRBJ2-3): DVKVTQSSRYLVKRTGEKVFLECVQDMDHENMFWYRQDPGLGLRLIYFSYDVKMKEKGDIPEGYSVSREKKERFSLILESASTNQTSMYLCASSLGIRDRGADTQYFGPGTRLTVL.

CDR3 region: CASAPGRQETQYF. CDR3 coding DNA: TGTGCCAGTGCCCCAGGGAGGCAAGAGACCCAGTACTTC. The gene calls are TRBV19 and TRBJ2-5, with D tentatively TRBD2 (6 bases). CDR1 and CDR2 (germline): LNHDA, SQIVND (reference sequence). Trimming took 8 bases from V and 2 from J, leaving 12 bases between them. The CDR3 consists of 13 residues.